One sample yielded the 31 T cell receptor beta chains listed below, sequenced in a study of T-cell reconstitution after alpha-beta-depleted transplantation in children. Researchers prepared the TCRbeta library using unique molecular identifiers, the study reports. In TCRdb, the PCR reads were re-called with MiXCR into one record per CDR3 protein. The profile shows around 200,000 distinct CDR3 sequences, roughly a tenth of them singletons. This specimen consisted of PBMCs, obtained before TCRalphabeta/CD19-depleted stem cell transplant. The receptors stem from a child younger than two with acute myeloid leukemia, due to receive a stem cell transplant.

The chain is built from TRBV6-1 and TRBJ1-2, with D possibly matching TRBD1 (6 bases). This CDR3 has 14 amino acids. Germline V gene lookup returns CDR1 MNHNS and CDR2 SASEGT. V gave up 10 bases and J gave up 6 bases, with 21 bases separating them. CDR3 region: CATTDSRAYNGYTF. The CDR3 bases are TGTGCCACCACGGACAGTCGGGCCTACAATGGCTACACCTTC.

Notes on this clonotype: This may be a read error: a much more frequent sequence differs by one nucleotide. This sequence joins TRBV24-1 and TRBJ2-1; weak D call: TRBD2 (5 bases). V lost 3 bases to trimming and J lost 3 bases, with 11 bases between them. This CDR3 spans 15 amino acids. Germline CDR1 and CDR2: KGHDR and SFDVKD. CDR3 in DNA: TGTGCCACCAGTGATCCCGGGATTAACTACAATGAGCAGTTCTTC. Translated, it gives CATSDPGINYNEQFF.

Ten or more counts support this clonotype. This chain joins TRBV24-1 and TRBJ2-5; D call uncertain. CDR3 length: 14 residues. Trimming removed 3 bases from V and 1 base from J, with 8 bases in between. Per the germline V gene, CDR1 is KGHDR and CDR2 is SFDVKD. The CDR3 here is CATSDPDPQETQYF. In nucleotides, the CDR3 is TGTGCCACCAGTGATCCGGACCCCCAAGAGACCCAGTACTTC.

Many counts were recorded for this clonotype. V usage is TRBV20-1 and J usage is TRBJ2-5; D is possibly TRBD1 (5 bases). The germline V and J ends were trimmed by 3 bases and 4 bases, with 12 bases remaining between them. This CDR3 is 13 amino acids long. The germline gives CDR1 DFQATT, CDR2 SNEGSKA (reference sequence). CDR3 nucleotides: TGCAGTGCTAGGAAAGGGGTTGGAGAGACCCAGTACTTC. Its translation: CSARKGVGETQYF.

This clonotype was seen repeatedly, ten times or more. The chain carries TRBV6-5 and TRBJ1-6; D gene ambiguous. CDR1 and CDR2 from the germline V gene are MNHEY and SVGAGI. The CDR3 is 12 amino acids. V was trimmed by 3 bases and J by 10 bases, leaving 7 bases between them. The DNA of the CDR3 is TGTGCCAGCAGTTATCCGAGGTCACCCCTCCACTTT. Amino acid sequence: CASSYPRSPLHF.

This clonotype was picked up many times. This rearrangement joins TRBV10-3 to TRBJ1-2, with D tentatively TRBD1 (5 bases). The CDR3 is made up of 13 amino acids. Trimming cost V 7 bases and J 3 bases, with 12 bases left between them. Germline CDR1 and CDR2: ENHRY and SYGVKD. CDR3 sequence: CAITPGRYYGYTF. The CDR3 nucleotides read TGTGCCATCACGCCGGGACGGTACTATGGCTACACCTTC.

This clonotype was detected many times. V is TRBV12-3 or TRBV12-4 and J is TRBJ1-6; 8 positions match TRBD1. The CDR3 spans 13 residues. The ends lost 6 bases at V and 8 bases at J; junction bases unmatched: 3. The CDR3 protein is CASRDREYSPLHF. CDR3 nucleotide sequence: TGTGCCAGCAGGGACAGGGAGTATTCACCCCTCCACTTT.

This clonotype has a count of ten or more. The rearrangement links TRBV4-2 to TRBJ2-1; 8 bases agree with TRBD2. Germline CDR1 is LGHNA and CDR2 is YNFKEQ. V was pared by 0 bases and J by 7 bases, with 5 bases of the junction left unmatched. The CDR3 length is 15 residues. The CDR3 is CASSQDTSGLNEQFF. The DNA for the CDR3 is TGTGCCAGCAGCCAAGATACTAGCGGATTAAATGAGCAGTTCTTC.

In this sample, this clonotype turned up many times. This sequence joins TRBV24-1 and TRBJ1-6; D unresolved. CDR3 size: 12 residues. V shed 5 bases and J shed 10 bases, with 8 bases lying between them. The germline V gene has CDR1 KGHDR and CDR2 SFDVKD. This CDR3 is CATSATGSPLHF. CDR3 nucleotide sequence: TGTGCCACCAGTGCCACTGGCTCACCCCTCCACTTT.

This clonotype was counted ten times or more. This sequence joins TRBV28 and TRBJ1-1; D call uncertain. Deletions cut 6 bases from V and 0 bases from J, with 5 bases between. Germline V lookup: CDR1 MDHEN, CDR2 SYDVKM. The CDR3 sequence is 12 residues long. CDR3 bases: TGTGCCAGCAGCTTGTTGAACACTGAAGCTTTCTTT. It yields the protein CASSLLNTEAFF.

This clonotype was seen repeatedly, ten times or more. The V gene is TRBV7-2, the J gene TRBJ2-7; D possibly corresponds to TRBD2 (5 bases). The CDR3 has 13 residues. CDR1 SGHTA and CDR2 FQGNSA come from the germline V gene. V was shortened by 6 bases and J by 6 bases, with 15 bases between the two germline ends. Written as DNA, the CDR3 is TGTGCCAGCAGTACAGAGAGGGCCTCCGAGCAGTACTTC. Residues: CASSTERASEQYF.

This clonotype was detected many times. The CDR3 reads CATSRLLQGRMNTEAFF. CDR3 coding DNA: TGTGCCACCAGCAGACTTTTACAGGGGCGCATGAACACTGAAGCTTTCTTT. V gene TRBV15 combines with J gene TRBJ1-1; TRBD1 aligns across 7 bases. This CDR3 has 17 amino acids. The V segment lost 2 bases and the J segment 0 bases; nucleotides outside the gene matches: 9. Germline assignment: CDR1 LNHNV and CDR2 YYDKDF (reference sequence).

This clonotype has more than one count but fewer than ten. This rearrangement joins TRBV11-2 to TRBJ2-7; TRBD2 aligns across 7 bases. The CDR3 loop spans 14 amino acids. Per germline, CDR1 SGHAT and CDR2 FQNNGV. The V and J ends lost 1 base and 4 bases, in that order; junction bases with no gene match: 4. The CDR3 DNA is TGTGCCAGCAGCTTAGGGGAGGGTGGTTACGAGCAGTACTTC. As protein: CASSLGEGGYEQYF.

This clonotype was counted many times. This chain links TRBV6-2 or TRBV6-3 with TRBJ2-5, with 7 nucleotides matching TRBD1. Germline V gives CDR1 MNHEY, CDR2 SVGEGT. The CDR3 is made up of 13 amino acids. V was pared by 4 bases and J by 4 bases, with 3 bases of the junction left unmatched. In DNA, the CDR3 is TGTGCCAGCAGTTTCCGGGACAGAGAGACCCAGTACTTC. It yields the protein CASSFRDRETQYF.

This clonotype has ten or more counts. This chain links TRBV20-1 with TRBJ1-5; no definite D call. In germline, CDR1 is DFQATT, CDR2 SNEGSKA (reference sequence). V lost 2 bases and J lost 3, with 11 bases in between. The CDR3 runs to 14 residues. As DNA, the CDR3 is TGCAGTGCTAGATACGGAGGCTTCAATCAGCCCCAGCATTTT. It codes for CSARYGGFNQPQHF.

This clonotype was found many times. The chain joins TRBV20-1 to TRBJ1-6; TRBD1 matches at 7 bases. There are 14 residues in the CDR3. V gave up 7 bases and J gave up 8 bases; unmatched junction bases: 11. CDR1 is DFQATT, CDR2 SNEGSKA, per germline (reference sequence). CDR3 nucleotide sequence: TGCAGTGTTAAAGACAGGGTTTATGATTCACCCCTCCACTTT. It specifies CSVKDRVYDSPLHF.

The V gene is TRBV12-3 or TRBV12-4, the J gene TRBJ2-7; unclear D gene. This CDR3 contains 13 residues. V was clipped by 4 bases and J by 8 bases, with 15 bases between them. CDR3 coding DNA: TGTGCCAGCAGTTCCGAAAGGGTCTCCAAGCAGTACTTC. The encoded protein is CASSSERVSKQYF.

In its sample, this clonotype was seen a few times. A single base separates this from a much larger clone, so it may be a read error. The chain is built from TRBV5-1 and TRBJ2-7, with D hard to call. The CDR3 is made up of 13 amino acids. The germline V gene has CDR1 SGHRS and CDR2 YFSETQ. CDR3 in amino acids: CASSLGNSYEQCF. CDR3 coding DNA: TGCGCCAGCAGCTTGGGCAACTCCTACGAGCAGTGCTTC.

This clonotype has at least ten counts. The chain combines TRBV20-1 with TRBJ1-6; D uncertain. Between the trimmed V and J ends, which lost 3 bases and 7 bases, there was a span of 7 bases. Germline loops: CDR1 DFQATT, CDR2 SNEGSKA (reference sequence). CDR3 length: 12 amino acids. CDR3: CSARSRNSPLHF. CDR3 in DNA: TGCAGTGCTAGGTCCCGAAATTCACCCCTCCACTTT.

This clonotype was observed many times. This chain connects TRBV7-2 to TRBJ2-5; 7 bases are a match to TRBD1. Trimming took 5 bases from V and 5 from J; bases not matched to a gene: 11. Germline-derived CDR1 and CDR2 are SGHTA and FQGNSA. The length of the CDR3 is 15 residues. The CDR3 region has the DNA TGTGCCAGCAGCACTCGCCCACAGGGGACCGAGACCCAGTACTTC. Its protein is CASSTRPQGTETQYF.

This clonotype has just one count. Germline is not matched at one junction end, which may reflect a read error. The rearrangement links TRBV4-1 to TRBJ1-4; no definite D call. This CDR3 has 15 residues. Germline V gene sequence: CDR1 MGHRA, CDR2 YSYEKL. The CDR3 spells CANSQDGRPNEKLIF. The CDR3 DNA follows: TGCGCCAACAGCCAAGATGGGAGGCCTAATGAAAAACTGATTTTT.

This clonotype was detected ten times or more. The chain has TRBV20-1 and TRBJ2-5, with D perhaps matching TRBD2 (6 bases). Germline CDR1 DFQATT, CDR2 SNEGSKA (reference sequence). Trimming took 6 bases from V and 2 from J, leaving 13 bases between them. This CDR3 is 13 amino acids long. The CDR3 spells CSAPPAGQETQYF. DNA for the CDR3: TGCAGTGCCCCGCCCGCGGGGCAAGAGACCCAGTACTTC.

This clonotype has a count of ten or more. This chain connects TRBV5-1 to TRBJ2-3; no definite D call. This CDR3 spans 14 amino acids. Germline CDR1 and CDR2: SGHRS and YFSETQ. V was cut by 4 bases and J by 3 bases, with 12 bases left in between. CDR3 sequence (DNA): TGCGCCAGCAGCGTGGCCCCCTCTACAGATACGCAGTATTTT. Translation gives CASSVAPSTDTQYF.

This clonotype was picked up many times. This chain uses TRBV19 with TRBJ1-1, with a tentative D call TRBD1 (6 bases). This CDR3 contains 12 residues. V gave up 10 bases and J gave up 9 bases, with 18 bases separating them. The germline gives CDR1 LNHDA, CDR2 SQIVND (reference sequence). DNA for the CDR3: TGTGCCACCTCCGCTAGGGGGACAAAAGCTTTCTTT. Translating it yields CATSARGTKAFF.

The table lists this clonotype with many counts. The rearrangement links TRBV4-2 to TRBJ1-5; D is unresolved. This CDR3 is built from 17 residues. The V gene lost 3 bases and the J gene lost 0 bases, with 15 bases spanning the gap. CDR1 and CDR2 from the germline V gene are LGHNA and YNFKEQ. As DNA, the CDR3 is TGTGCCAGCAGCCAGCAACACGATTCTTATAGCAATCAGCCCCAGCATTTT. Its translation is CASSQQHDSYSNQPQHF.

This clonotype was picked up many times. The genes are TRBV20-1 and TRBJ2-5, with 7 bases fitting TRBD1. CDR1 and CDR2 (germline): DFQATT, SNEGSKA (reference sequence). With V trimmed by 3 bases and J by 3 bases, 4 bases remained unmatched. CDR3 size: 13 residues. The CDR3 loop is CSARTGPKETQYF. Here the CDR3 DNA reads TGCAGTGCTAGGACAGGGCCGAAAGAGACCCAGTACTTC.

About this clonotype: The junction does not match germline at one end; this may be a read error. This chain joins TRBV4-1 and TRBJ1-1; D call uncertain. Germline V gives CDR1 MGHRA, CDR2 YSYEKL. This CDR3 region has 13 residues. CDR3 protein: CASSQEVVERRLF. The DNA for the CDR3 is TGCGCCAGCAGCCAAGAGGTGGTAGAGAGACGGTTGTTT.

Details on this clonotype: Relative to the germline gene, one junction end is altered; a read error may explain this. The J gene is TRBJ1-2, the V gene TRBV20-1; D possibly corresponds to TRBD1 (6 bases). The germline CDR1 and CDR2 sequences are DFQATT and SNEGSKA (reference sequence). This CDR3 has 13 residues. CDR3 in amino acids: CSTRDILNYGYPF. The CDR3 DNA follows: TGCAGTACCCGGGACATCCTTAACTATGGCTACCCCTTC.

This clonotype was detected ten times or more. This CDR3 reads CASSVILGTTTDTQYF. In DNA, the CDR3 is TGTGCCAGCAGCGTAATTCTGGGGACAACCACAGATACGCAGTATTTT. This chain links TRBV9 with TRBJ2-3, with D possibly matching TRBD1 (6 bases). With 1 base removed from V and 2 bases from J, the gap between germline ends came to 14 bases. The CDR3 extends over 16 amino acids. Germline CDR1 is SGDLS and CDR2 is YYNGEE.

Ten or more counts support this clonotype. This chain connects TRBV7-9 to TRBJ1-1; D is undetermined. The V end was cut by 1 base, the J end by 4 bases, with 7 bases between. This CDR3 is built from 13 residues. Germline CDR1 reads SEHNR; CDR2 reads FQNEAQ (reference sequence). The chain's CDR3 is CASSLGGITEAFF. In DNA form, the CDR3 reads TGTGCCAGCAGCTTAGGAGGGATCACTGAAGCTTTCTTT. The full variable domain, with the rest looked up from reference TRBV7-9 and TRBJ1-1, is DTGVSQNPRHKITKRGQNVTFRCDPISEHNRLYWYRQTLGQGPEFLTYFQNEAQLEKSRLLSDRFSAERPKGSFSTLEIQRTEQGDSAMYLCASSLGGITEAFFGQGTRLTVV.

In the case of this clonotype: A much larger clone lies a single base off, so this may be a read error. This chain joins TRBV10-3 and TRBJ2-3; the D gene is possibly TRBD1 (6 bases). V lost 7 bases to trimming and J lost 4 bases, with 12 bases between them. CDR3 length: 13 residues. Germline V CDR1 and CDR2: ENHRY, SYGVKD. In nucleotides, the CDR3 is TGTGCCATCAAGGACAGCCCCGCAGATACGCAGTATTTT. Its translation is CAIKDSPADTQYF.